These T cell receptor beta chains were read from a single sample in a study of beta chain features in type 1 diabetes. Generated by immunoSEQ multiplex PCR, the TCRdb table keeps only in-frame clones and is missing some. The table lists 550,000 to 850,000 clones, roughly 13% of them singletons, with less than 0.025% in the top ten. The sample taken for sequencing was naive CD4+ T cells from blood. These receptors came from a man between 18 and 35 years old with type 1 diabetes. Each CDR3 is given without its conserved first and last residue.

J: TRBJ1-2; V: TRBV29-1; CDR3: SVVGAQGYT
J: TRBJ2-7; V: TRBV27; CDR3: ASRPETTYEQY
J: TRBJ1-1; V: TRBV13; CDR3: ASSLERKGTEAF
J: TRBJ2-7; V: TRBV6-9; CDR3: ASTRSYEQY
J: TRBJ1-5; V: TRBV7-9; CDR3: ASSLGTQGSQPQH
J: TRBJ2-5; V: TRBV5-1; CDR3: ASSPLPGTGGETQY
J: TRBJ2-3; V: TRBV29-1; CDR3: SAKTGTLLDFTDTQY
J: TRBJ2-1; V: TRBV5-1; CDR3: ASSTSTPYQF
J: TRBJ1-2; V: TRBV15; CDR3: ATSRGEYGYT
J: TRBJ1-1; V: TRBV9; CDR3: ASSASEGGTEAF
J: TRBJ1-4; V: TRBV7-2; CDR3: ASRLTGANEKLF
J: TRBJ1-1; V: TRBV28; CDR3: ASRETGSSEAF